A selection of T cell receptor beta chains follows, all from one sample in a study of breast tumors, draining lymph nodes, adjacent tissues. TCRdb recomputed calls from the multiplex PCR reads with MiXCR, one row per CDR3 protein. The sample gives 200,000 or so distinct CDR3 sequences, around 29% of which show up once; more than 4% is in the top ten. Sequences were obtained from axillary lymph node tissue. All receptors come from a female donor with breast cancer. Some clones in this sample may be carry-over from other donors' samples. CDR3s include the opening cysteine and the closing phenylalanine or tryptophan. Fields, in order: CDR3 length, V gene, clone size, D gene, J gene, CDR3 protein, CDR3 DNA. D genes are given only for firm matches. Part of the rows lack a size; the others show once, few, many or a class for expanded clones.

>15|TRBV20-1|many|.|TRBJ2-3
CSAREDSARVDTQYF
TGCAGTGCTAGAGAAGACAGTGCACGGGTAGATACGCAGTATTTT
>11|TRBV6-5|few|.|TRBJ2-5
CASTYSKTQYF
TGTGCCAGCACCTACTCTAAGACCCAGTACTTC
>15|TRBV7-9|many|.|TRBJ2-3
CASSSPGTSTDTQYF
TGTGCCAGCAGCTCGCCGGGGACTAGCACAGATACGCAGTATTTT
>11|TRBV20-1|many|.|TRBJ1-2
CSINWRDGYTF
TGCAGTATTAACTGGAGGGATGGCTACACCTTC
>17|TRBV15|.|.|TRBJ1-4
CATSRDPRSATNERLFF
TGTGCCACCAGCAGAGATCCAAGAAGTGCAACTAATGAAAGACTGTTTTTT
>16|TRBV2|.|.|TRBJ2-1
CASSNRGGGTYNEQFF
TGTGCCAGCAGCAACAGGGGGGGGGGCACCTACAATGAGCAGTTCTTC
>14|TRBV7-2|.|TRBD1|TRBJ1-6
CASRSGQGNSPLHF
TGTGCCAGCAGGTCGGGACAGGGAAATTCACCCCTCCACTTT
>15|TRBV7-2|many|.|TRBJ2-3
CASSLKPQGSDTQYF
TGTGCCAGCAGCTTAAAGCCCCAGGGGTCGGATACGCAGTATTTT
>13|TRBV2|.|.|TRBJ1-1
CASSEAPSTEAFF
TGTGCCAGCAGTGAAGCCCCGAGCACTGAAGCTTTCTTT
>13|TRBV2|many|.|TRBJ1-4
CASSGENYGKLFF
TGTGCCAGCAGTGGGGAAAATTATGGGAAACTGTTTTTT
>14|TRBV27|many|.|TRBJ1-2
CASSKGLPPYGYTF
TGTGCCAGCAGTAAGGGATTACCTCCCTATGGCTACACCTTC
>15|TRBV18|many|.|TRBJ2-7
CASSQPGASSYEQYF
TGTGCCAGCTCACAGCCCGGAGCGAGCTCCTACGAGCAGTACTTC
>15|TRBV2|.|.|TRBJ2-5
CASTEFRDNQETQYF
TGTGCCAGCACCGAATTCAGGGACAACCAAGAGACCCAGTACTTC
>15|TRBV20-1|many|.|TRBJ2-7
CSANPGPLLSYEQYF
TGCAGTGCTAACCCAGGGCCCCTACTCTCCTACGAGCAGTACTTC
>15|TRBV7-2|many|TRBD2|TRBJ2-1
CASSTGLAGARGRFF
TGTGCCAGCAGCACGGGACTAGCGGGGGCGCGGGGGAGGTTCTTC
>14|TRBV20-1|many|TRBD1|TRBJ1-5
CSATGGGRNQPQHF
TGCAGTGCGACAGGGGGGGGTAGGAATCAGCCCCAGCATTTT
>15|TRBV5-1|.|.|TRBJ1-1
CASSLTGRYDTEAFF
TGCGCCAGCAGCTTGACGGGACGTTATGACACTGAAGCTTTCTTT
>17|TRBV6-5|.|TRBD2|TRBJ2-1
CASSYSAGRVLYNEQFF
TGTGCCAGCAGTTACTCGGCGGGGAGGGTGCTCTACAATGAGCAGTTCTTC
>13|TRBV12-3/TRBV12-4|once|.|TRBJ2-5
CASSAPWVKTQYF
TGTGCCAGCAGTGCGCCTTGGGTAAAGACCCAGTACTTC
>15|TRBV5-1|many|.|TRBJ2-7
CASSLEVTASYEQYF
TGCGCCAGCAGCTTGGAGGTGACTGCCTCCTACGAGCAGTACTTC
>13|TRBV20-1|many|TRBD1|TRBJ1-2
CSCRDRLTYGYTF
TGCAGTTGCCGGGACAGGCTCACCTATGGCTACACCTTC
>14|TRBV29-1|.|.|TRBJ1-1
CSVLSQGSNTEAFF
TGCAGCGTTTTGTCCCAGGGATCGAACACTGAAGCTTTCTTT
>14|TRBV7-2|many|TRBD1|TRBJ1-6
CASSLVTGVTPLHF
TGTGCCAGCAGCTTAGTAACAGGGGTAACGCCCCTCCACTTT
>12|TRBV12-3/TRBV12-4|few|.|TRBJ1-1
CASNSIGGEAFF
TGTGCCAGCAACTCGATAGGAGGAGAAGCTTTCTTT
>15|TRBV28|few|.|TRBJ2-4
CASSLWAEGKNIQYF
TGTGCCAGCAGTTTATGGGCTGAAGGCAAAAACATTCAGTACTTC
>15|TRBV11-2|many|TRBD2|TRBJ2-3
CASSLSGGPFDTQYF
TGTGCCAGCAGCTTGAGCGGGGGGCCATTCGATACGCAGTATTTT
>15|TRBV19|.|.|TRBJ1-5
CASSTTGPGGETQHF
TGTGCCAGTAGTACGACAGGACCGGGGGGAGAGACCCAGCATTTT
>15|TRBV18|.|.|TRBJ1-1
CASSPFQGGDTEAFF
TGTGCCAGCTCACCATTCCAGGGAGGCGACACTGAAGCTTTCTTT
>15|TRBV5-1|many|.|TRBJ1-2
CASSSLTAGEHGYTF
TGCGCCAGCAGCTCCCTCACGGCAGGGGAGCATGGCTACACCTTC
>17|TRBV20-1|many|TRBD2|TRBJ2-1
CSARPPRLAGAGNEQFF
TGCAGTGCTAGACCACCTAGACTAGCGGGAGCAGGGAATGAGCAGTTCTTC
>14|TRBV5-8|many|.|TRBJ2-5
CASSPGHHQETQYF
TGTGCCAGCAGCCCGGGACACCATCAAGAGACCCAGTACTTC
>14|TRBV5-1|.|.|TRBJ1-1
CASSLRQLNTEAFF
TGCGCCAGCAGCTTGAGACAACTGAACACTGAAGCTTTCTTT
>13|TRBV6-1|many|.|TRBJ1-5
CASSEWPGQPQHF
TGTGCCAGCAGTGAATGGCCAGGGCAGCCCCAGCATTTT
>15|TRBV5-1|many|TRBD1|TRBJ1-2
CASSEPGQGSYGYTF
TGCGCCAGCAGCGAACCGGGACAGGGGTCCTATGGCTACACCTTC
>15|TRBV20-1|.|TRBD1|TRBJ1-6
CSASTGGAYNSPLHF
TGCAGTGCTAGTACAGGGGGCGCGTATAATTCACCCCTCCACTTT
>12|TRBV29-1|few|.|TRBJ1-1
CSVQGGYTEAFF
TGCAGCGTTCAGGGAGGGTATACTGAAGCTTTCTTT
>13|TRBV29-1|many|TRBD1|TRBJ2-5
CSVQVGQQETQYF
TGCAGCGTCCAAGTGGGACAGCAAGAGACCCAGTACTTC
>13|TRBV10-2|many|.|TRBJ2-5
CASTSSRQGTQYF
TGCGCCAGCACCTCCAGCCGGCAGGGGACCCAGTACTTC
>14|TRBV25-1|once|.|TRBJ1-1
CASSDDRLNTEAFF
TGTGCCAGCAGCGATGACAGGTTGAACACTGAAGCTTTCTTT
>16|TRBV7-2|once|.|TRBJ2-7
CASSPRPRLATYEQYF
TGTGCCAGCAGCCCTAGACCGCGCCTAGCAACCTACGAGCAGTACTTC
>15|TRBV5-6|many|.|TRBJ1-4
CASSLAAQKGEKLFF
TGTGCCAGCAGCTTGGCGGCTCAGAAAGGTGAAAAACTGTTTTTT
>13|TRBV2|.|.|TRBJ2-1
CASNQRKNREQFF
TGTGCCAGTAACCAACGAAAAAACAGAGAGCAGTTCTTC
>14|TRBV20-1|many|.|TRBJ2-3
CSARNPGSTDTQYF
TGCAGTGCTAGAAACCCAGGGAGTACAGATACGCAGTATTTT
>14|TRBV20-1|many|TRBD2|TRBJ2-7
CSARGAREYYEQYF
TGCAGTGCTAGAGGGGCGCGGGAGTACTACGAGCAGTACTTC
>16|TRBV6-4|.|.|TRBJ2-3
CASSTDIRGRTDTQYF
TGTGCCAGCAGTACCGACATCCGGGGGCGCACAGATACGCAGTACTTT
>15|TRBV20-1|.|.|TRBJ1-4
CSARVIGGPVEKLFF
TGCAGTGCCAGAGTGATCGGGGGCCCGGTCGAAAAACTGTTTTTT
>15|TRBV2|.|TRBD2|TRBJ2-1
CASMAGLAGQKGQFF
TGTGCCAGCATGGCTGGGCTAGCGGGGCAGAAAGGGCAGTTCTTC
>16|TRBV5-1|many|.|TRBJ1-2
CASSPDGTNLNYGYTF
TGCGCCAGCAGCCCAGATGGGACAAACCTAAACTATGGCTACACCTTC
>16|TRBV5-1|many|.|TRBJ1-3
CASSSGASYSGNTIYF
TGCGCCAGCAGCTCGGGTGCCTCTTACTCTGGAAACACCATATATTTT
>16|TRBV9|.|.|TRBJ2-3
CASTGPGLVLSGTQYF
TGTGCCAGCACCGGGCCGGGGCTGGTGTTGTCGGGTACGCAGTATTTT